This TCR beta chain was profiled in a study of HIV-infected patients and healthy controls. Reverse transcription used around 500 ng RNA and constant-region primers for alpha and beta. Separate chain-specific third strand synthesis with multiplexing indices produced the alpha and beta libraries. Priming off the SP2 site generated the second strand. MiXCR, run by TCRdb on the 5' RACE reads, gives a single entry per CDR3 protein. The sample includes roughly 11,000 distinct CDR3 sequences, 5% to 5.5% of them seen just once. General study findings and limits: Compared with controls, mean Gini indices were significantly raised in HIV-infected repertoires, possibly indicating oligoclonality. Healthy control repertoires had roughly threefold more distinct CDR3s than untreated HIV+ repertoires, and higher Shannon diversity.

Whole blood was used without fractionation, so all unsorted peripheral T cells were included. V was pared by 7 bases and J by 0 bases, with 13 bases between. The CDR3 has 16 residues. The table lists this clonotype with many counts. Its target is not known. This sequence was found in an adult in good health. The chain employs TRBV12-3 or TRBV12-4 and TRBJ2-6; no definite D call. Sequencing input: blood. This CDR3 reads CASTLDGDSGANVLTF. CDR3 bases: TGTGCCAGCACCCTAGACGGAGACTCTGGGGCCAACGTCCTGACTTTC.